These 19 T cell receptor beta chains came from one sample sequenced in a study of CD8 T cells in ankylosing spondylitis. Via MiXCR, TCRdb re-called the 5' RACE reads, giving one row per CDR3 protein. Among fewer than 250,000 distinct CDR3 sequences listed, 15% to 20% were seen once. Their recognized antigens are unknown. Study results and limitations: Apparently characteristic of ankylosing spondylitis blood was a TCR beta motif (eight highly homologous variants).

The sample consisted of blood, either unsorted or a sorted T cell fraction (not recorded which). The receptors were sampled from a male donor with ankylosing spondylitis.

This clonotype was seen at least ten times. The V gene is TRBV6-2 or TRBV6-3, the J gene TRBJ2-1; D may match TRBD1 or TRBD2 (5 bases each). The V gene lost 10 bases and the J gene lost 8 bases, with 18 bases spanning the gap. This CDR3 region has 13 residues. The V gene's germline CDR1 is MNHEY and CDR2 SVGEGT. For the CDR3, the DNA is TGTGCCACCCTGGGGGTCCCAATCGATGAGCAGTTCTTC. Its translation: CATLGVPIDEQFF.

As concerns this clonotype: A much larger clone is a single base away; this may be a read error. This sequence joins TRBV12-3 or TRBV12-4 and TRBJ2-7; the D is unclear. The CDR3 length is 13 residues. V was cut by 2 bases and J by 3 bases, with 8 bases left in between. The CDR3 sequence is CASSLSGYYEQYF. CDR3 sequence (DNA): TGTGCCAGCAGTTTATCGGGCTACTACGAGCAGTACTTC.

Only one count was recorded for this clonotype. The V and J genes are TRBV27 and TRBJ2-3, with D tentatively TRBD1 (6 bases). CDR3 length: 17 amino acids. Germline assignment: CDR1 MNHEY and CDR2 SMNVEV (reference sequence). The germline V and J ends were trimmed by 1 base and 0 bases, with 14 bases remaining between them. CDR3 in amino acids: CASSLYTGTPSTDTQYF. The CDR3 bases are TGTGCCAGCAGTTTATACACCGGGACACCTAGCACAGATACGCAGTATTTT.

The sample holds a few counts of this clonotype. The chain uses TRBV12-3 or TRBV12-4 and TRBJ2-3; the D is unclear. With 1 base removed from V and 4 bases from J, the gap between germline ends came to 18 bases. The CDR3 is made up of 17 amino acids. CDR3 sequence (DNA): TGTGCCAGCAGTTTAGTCCCCCGTCACACAAACTCAGATACGCAGTATTTT. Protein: CASSLVPRHTNSDTQYF.

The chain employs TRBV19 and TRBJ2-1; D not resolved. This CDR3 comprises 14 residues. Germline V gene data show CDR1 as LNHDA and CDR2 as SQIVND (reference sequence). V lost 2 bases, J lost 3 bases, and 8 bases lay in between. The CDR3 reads CASSISALYNEQFF. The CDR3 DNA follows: TGTGCCAGTAGTATATCGGCCCTCTACAATGAGCAGTTCTTC.

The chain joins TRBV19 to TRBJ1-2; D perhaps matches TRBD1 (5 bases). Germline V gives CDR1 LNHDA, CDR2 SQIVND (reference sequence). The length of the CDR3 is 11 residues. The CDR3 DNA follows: TGTGCTACGGGGGGACCCTGGGGCTACACCTTC. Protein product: CATGGPWGYTF.

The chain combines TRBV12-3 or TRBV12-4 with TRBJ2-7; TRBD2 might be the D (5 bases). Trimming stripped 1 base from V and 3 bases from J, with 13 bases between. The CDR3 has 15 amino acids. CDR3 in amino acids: CASSLDRTSNYEQYF. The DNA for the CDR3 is TGTGCCAGCAGTTTAGATAGGACTTCTAACTACGAGCAGTACTTC.

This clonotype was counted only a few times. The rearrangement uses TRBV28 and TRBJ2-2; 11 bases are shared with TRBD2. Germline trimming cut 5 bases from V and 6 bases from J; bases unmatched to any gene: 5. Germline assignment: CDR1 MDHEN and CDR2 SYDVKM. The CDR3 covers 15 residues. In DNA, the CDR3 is TGTGCCAGCAGTATACTAGCGGGAGAGGCCGGGGAGCTGTTTTTT. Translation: CASSILAGEAGELFF.

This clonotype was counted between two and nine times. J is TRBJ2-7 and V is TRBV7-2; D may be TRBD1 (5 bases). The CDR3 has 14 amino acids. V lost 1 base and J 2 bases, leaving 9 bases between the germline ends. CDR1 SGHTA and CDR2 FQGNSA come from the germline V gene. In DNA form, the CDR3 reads TGTGCCAGCAGCTTAGGGGGCTCTCCCTACGAGCAGTACTTC. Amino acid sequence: CASSLGGSPYEQYF.

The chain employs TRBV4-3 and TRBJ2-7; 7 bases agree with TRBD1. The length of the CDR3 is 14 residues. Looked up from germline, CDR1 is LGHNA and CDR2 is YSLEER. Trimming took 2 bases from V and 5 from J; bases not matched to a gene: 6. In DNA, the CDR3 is TGCGCCAGCAGCCAAAGCTTCGGACAGGACGAGCAGTACTTC. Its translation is CASSQSFGQDEQYF.

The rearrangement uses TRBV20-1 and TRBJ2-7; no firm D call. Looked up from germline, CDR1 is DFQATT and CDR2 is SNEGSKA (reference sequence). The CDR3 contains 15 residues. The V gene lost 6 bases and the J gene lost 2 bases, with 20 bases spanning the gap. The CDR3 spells CSAQPLIGGAYEQYF. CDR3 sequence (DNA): TGCAGTGCCCAGCCACTAATTGGCGGAGCCTACGAGCAGTACTTC.

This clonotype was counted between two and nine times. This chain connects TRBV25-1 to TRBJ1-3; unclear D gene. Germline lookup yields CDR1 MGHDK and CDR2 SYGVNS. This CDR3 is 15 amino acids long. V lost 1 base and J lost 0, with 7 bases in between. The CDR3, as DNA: TGTGCCAGCAGTGAATGGGTAGACTCTGGAAACACCATATATTTT. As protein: CASSEWVDSGNTIYF.

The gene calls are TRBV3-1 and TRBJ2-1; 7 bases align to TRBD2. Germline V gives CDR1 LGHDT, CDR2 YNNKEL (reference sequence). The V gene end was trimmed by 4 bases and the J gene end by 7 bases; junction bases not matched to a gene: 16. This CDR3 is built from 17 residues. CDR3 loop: CASSPRLAGVGDNEQFF. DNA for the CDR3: TGTGCCAGCAGCCCGAGACTAGCCGGGGTTGGTGATAATGAGCAGTTCTTC.

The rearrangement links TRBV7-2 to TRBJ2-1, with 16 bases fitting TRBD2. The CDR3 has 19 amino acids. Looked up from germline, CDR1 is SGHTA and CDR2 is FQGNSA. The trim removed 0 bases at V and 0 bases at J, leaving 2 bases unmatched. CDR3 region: CASSLAGLAGGHSYNEQFF. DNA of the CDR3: TGTGCCAGCAGCTTAGCGGGACTAGCGGGAGGGCACTCCTACAATGAGCAGTTCTTC.

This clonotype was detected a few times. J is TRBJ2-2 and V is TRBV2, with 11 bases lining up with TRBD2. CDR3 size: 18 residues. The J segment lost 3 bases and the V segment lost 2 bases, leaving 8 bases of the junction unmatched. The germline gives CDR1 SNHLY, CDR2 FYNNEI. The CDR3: CASSERGLAGGYTGELFF. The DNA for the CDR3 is TGTGCCAGCAGTGAAAGGGGGCTAGCGGGGGGATACACCGGGGAGCTGTTTTTT.

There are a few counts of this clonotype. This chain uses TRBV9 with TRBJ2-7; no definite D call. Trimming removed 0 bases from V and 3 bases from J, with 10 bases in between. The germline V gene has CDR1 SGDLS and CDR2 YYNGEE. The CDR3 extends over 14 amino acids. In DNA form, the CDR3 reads TGTGCCAGCAGCGTAGGTCCCCCCTACTACGAGCAGTACTTC. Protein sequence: CASSVGPPYYEQYF.

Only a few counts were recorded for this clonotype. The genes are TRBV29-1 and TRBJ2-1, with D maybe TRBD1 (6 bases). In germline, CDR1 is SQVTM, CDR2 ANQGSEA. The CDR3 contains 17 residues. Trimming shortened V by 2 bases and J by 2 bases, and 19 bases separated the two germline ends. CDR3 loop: CSVESSSGAIAYNEQFF. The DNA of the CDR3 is TGCAGCGTTGAAAGCTCGTCAGGGGCGATTGCCTACAATGAGCAGTTCTTC.

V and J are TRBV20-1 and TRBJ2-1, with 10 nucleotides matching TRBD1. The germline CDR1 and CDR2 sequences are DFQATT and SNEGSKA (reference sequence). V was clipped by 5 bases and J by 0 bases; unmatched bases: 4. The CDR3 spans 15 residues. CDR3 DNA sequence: TGCAGTGCTGAAGGACAGGGGGGCTCCTACAATGAGCAGTTCTTC. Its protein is CSAEGQGGSYNEQFF.

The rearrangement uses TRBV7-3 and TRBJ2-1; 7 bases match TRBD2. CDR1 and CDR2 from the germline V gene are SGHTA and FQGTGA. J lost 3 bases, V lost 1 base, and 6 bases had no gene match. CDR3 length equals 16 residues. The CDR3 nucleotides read TGTGCCAGCAGCTTAAGCCCGGGAGGCCTCTACAATGAGCAGTTCTTC. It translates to CASSLSPGGLYNEQFF. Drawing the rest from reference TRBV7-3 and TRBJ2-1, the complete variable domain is GAGVSQTPSNKVTEKGKYVELRCDPISGHTALYWYRQSLGQGPEFLIYFQGTGAADDSGLPNDRFFAVRPEGSVSTLKIQRTERGDSAVYLCASSLSPGGLYNEQFFGPGTRLTVL.